These 2 T cell receptor beta chains originate from one sample sequenced in a study of technical replicates of blood from a few donors. Data came from immunoSEQ multiplex PCR; TCRdb stores just in-frame clones and leaves some out. Among about 85,000 clones listed, 85% to 95% were seen once. The sequenced material came from T cells isolated from PBMCs. These receptors originate from a human donor in good health.

This clone was detected once. The chain couples TRBV2 to TRBJ1-5, with TRBD1 matching 9 bases. In germline, CDR1 is SNHLY, CDR2 FYNNEI. This CDR3 is 14 amino acids long. The V and J ends lost 8 bases and 15 bases, in that order; junction bases with no gene match: 17. For the CDR3, the DNA is TGTGCCAGCCGGGACAGGGAATCCCCGCCAGGCTGGCATTTT. Amino acid sequence: CASRDRESPPGWHF.

V is TRBV20-1 and J is TRBJ2-7; D call uncertain. Trimming removed 3 bases from V and 1 base from J, with 4 bases in between. Germline values: CDR1 DFQATT, CDR2 SNEGSKA (reference sequence). The length of the CDR3 is 11 residues. Here the CDR3 reads CSASSSYEQYF. Written as DNA, the CDR3 is TGCAGTGCTAGTTCTTCCTACGAGCAGTACTTC.